This T cell receptor beta chain was identified during a study of control samples from healthy donors and cancer patients. Some clones are missing from TCRdb's copy, which holds only in-frame ones; the method was immunoSEQ multiplex PCR. The sample consists of about 47,000 clones, about 80% of them appearing once. This CDR3 has 21 residues. V lost 7 bases and J lost 2; bases outside the gene matches: 22. The chain is built from TRBV23-1 and TRBJ1-5; 11 positions agree with TRBD1. TRBV23-1 falls under the ORF class, with uncertain function. The TCR originated in a man between 70 and 80 years old in good health. The sequenced sample consisted of blood. CDR3 sequence (DNA): TGCGCCAGCAAGTTTCCCGGAGGACAGGGGGCTTTTCGAGCCGGCAATCAGCCCCAGCATTTT. Translating it yields CASKFPGGQGAFRAGNQPQHF.